The present entry profiles one TCR beta chain with its context. Its cognate antigen is unknown. Before sequencing took place, the ViraFEST assay used viral peptide pools to expand antigen-specific CD4+ T cells. Following a roughly ten-day culture, CD4+ T cells were purified. Nucleocapsid antibodies were negative in the vaccine recipients, who had never had SARS-CoV-2 infection. IL-2 medium took the place of half the medium on both days 3 and 7. In germline, CDR1 is GTSNPN, CDR2 SVGIG (reference sequence). CDR3 length: 16 amino acids. Deletions cut 0 bases from V and 8 bases from J, with 21 bases between. Sequencing used immunoSEQ multiplex PCR; TCRdb keeps in-frame clones, though not all of them. Of tens of thousands of clones listed, 76% are singletons. These data belong to a study of vaccination effects on CD4 cells after COVID-19. Notes on the study in general: The authors studied few convalescent patients and collected no early post-infection timepoints. From healthy vaccinees, only 1 of 255 vaccine-induced clones also reacted to common cold coronaviruses.

The sequence was obtained from a human donor who received a COVID-19 vaccine. The rearrangement links TRBV30 to TRBJ2-3; perhaps D is TRBD1 or TRBD2 (5 bases each). Sequencing was performed on CD4+ T cells from PBMCs cultured with HCoV-NL63 spike peptides, taken before COVID-19 vaccination. CDR3 sequence (DNA): TGTGCCTGGAGTGTAACGGCGGGTGGGGCCCGGGTTACGCAGTATTTT. It codes for CAWSVTAGGARVTQYF.